This entry features one T cell receptor beta chain sequence. The data derive from a study of cytomegalovirus exposure and HLA in healthy donors. This PCR relied on a set of 60 Vbeta primers and 13 Jbeta primers. Measured with immunoSEQ multiplex PCR; TCRdb has only the in-frame clones, and not every one. Here the sample spans tens of thousands of clones, roughly 72% being singletons. All the people who gave samples were healthy bone marrow donors. V dropped 1 base and J dropped 0 bases, with 11 bases sitting between them. Germline V gene sequence: CDR1 LNHDA, CDR2 SQIVND (reference sequence). This CDR3 has 16 amino acids.

The source is a woman aged 45 to 65 in good health and CMV-seropositive. Sequenced: PBMCs. The chain employs TRBV19 and TRBJ2-3; the D gene is possibly TRBD2 (5 bases). In DNA, the CDR3 is TGTGCCAGTAGTATAGGGAGGCTAGCTAGCACAGATACGCAGTATTTT. Its protein is CASSIGRLASTDTQYF.